This T cell receptor beta chain was identified in a study of blood T cell repertoires in COVID-19. Original processing methods: How many nucleated cells were present was estimated from reference gene primer amplification. Assay used: immunoSEQ multiplex PCR; TCRdb lists only in-frame clones, some missing. V and J calls and clone size come straight from that table; D and trimming were deduced from the DNA. The table has approximately 270,000 clones, about 89% seen once. Germline CDR1 is SGHRS and CDR2 is YFSETQ. V was clipped by 7 bases and J by 1 base, with 15 bases between them. The CDR3 has 16 residues.

This TCR was recovered from a man younger than 45 with acute or convalescent COVID-19. Sequenced: peripheral blood. The rearrangement links TRBV5-1 to TRBJ1-6; tentative D call: TRBD1 (6 bases). CDR3 sequence: CASRVGGPSYNSPLHF. CDR3 bases: TGCGCCAGCCGCGTGGGGGGGCCTTCCTATAATTCACCCCTCCACTTT.